This entry lists 10 T cell receptor beta chains sequenced from one sample in a study of CD8 T cells in Susac syndrome. Random hexamers were used to reverse transcribe the RNA input (roughly 0.5 to 1 ug). TCRdb reanalysed the immunoSEQ multiplex PCR reads using MiXCR and keeps one entry per CDR3 protein. The sample holds 330,000 or so distinct CDR3 sequences, around 85% seen once. The sample consisted of CD8+ T cells from PBMCs. The receptors stem from a human donor with multiple sclerosis.

This chain links TRBV7-9 with TRBJ2-2; TRBD2 aligns across 7 bases. J lost 4 bases, V lost 5 bases, and 10 bases had no gene match. CDR1 is SEHNR and CDR2 is FQNEAQ in the germline V gene (reference sequence). The CDR3 is 16 residues long. CDR3 residues: CASSASPSGLTGELFF. The DNA for the CDR3 is TGTGCCAGCAGCGCAAGCCCTAGCGGACTCACCGGGGAGCTGTTTTTT.

CDR3 bases: TGTGCCAGCAGTAAGAGGGGATTAGGGAGATCCTACAATGAGCAGTTCTTC. Its translation is CASSKRGLGRSYNEQFF. The gene calls are TRBV6-2 or TRBV6-3 and TRBJ2-1, with D tentatively TRBD1 or TRBD2 (5 bases each). Trimming pared 5 bases from V and 1 base from J, leaving 18 bases between. The CDR3 consists of 17 residues. Germline CDR1 MNHEY, CDR2 SVGEGT.

The gene calls are TRBV19 and TRBJ1-1, with no clear D. Germline V CDR1 and CDR2: LNHDA, SQIVND (reference sequence). The ends were cut back, 3 bases at V and 2 bases at J, with 13 bases in the middle. CDR3 size: 15 residues. DNA for the CDR3: TGTGCCAGTAGTATGACCTTGTGGATTAACACTGAAGCTTTCTTT. Encoded protein: CASSMTLWINTEAFF.

The rearrangement uses TRBV11-2 and TRBJ2-7, with 15 positions matching TRBD2. The J segment lost 0 bases and the V segment lost 5 bases, leaving 11 bases of the junction unmatched. This CDR3 region has 19 residues. CDR1 SGHAT and CDR2 FQNNGV come from the germline V gene. This CDR3 is CASSPWGTSGRFRSYEQYF. CDR3 coding DNA: TGTGCCAGCAGCCCCTGGGGGACTAGCGGGAGGTTTCGCTCCTACGAGCAGTACTTC.

The J gene is TRBJ1-1, the V gene TRBV6-5; D gene unclear. V was trimmed by 8 bases and J by 4 bases, leaving 14 bases between them. CDR3 length: 13 amino acids. Germline V gives CDR1 MNHEY, CDR2 SVGAGI. The DNA of the CDR3 is TGTGCCAGCGAACTACATCCCGGCACTGAAGCTTTCTTT. Amino acids: CASELHPGTEAFF.

This clonotype was seen more than once but under ten times. This rearrangement joins TRBV5-1 to TRBJ2-5, with D perhaps matching TRBD1 or TRBD2 (5 bases each). The germline V gene has CDR1 SGHRS and CDR2 YFSETQ. The CDR3 loop spans 15 amino acids. V lost 4 bases, J lost 7 bases, and 20 bases lay in between. The CDR3 DNA reads as TGCGCCAGCAGCCGCGGAACCGAGGGGTTGGGGACCCAGTACTTC. It encodes CASSRGTEGLGTQYF.

The chain employs TRBV7-9 and TRBJ1-2; D uncertain. Germline CDR1 and CDR2: SEHNR and FQNEAQ (reference sequence). This CDR3 is built from 13 residues. V dropped 5 bases and J dropped 4 bases, with 11 bases sitting between them. CDR3 nucleotides: TGTGCCAGCAGCCCGCAGGATTTCTATGGCTACACCTTC. This translates into CASSPQDFYGYTF.

The rearrangement links TRBV7-7 to TRBJ2-3; 8 nucleotides align to TRBD1. The J segment lost 3 bases and the V segment lost 5 bases, leaving 7 bases of the junction unmatched. The CDR3 runs 15 residues. Germline V gene lookup returns CDR1 SSHAT and CDR2 FNYEAQ (reference sequence). The CDR3 DNA reads as TGTGCCAGCAGCCACGGACAGGGTCTGACAGATACGCAGTATTTT. Encoded protein: CASSHGQGLTDTQYF.

The CDR3 protein is CASSPRGGLANEQFF. In DNA, the CDR3 is TGTGCCAGCAGCCCCCGGGGAGGGCTCGCCAATGAGCAGTTCTTC. V is TRBV7-3 and J is TRBJ2-1; 7 positions match TRBD2. This CDR3 contains 15 residues. Germline V gene sequence: CDR1 SGHTA, CDR2 FQGTGA. V shed 5 bases, J shed 6 bases, and the junction held 10 bases outside the gene matches.

This clonotype was seen more than once but under ten times. The chain recombines TRBV4-3 with TRBJ1-2, with D perhaps matching TRBD1 (6 bases). V lost 0 bases and J lost 1, with 9 bases in between. The CDR3 has 15 amino acids. The germline V gene has CDR1 LGHNA and CDR2 YSLEER. This CDR3 is CASSQEGGVNYGYTF. The CDR3 nucleotides are TGCGCCAGCAGCCAAGAAGGGGGGGTTAACTATGGCTACACCTTC.